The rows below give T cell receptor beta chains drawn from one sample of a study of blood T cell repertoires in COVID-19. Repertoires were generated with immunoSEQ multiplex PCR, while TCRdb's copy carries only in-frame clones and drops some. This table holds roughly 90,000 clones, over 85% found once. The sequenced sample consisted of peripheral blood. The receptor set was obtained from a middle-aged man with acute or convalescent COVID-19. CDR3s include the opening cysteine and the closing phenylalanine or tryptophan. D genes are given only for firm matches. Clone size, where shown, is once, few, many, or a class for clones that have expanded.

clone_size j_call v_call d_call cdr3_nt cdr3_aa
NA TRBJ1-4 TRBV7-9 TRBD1 TGTGCCAGCAGCCCATCGGGTACAGGGGGCGCGCCTAGGGAAAAACTGTTTTTT CASSPSGTGGAPREKLFF
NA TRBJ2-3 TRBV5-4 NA TGTGCCAGCAGCTCCCTGAGCGGGTCCACAGATACGCAGTATTTT CASSSLSGSTDTQYF
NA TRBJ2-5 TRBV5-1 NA TGCGCCAGCAGCACCGGACAGATCCAAGAGACCCAGTACTTC CASSTGQIQETQYF
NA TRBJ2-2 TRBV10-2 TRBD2 TGCGCCAGCAGTGAAGGACTAGCGGGAACCGGGGAGCTGTTTTTT CASSEGLAGTGELFF
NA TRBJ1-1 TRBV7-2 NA TGTGCCAGCAGCTTAGCCCCGGTAAAGCCGAACACTGAAGCTTTCTTT CASSLAPVKPNTEAFF
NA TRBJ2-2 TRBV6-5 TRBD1 TGTGCCAGCAGTTCCCATCCGGGACAGGGGACCGGGGAGCTGTTTTTT CASSSHPGQGTGELFF
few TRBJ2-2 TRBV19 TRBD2 TGTGCCAGTAGTCCGGCTCTAGCGGGAGGGCCGGGCGGGGAGCTGTTTTTT CASSPALAGGPGGELFF
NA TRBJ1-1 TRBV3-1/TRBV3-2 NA TGTGCCAGCAGCCAAGGGAGGGATTGGACTGAAGCTTTCTTT CASSQGRDWTEAFF
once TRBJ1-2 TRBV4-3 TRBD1 TGCGCCAGCAGCCCCGACAGGGGAACCGGCTACACCTTC CASSPDRGTGYTF
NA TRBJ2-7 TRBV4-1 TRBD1 TGCGCCAGCAGCCAAGAAGGGACAGGGGAAAAGCAGTACTTC CASSQEGTGEKQYF
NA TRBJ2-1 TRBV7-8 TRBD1 TGTGCCAGCAGTCTAGTCCCGGGACAGCCCTACAATGAGCAGTTCTTC CASSLVPGQPYNEQFF
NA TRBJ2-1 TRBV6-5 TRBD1 TGTGCCAGCAGTTACAGGACAGGCCCCCCCTACAATGAGCAGTTCTTC CASSYRTGPPYNEQFF
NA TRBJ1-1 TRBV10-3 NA TGTGCCATCAGTGAAAAGGGAGACACTGAAGCTTTCTTT CAISEKGDTEAFF
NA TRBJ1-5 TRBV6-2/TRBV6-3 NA TGTGCCAGCAGCGAGGGGGGGCGTCAGCCCCAGCATTTT CASSEGGRQPQHF
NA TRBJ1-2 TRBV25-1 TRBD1 TGTGCCAGCAGTTTGCAGGGGGCAATTGGCTACACCTTC CASSLQGAIGYTF
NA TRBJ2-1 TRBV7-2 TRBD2 TGTGCCAGCAGCTCGACTCTAGCGGGGGGGCAGAGTGAGCAGTTCTTC CASSSTLAGGQSEQFF
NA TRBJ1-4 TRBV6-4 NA TGTGCCAGCGGTTACAGGGAAGGGCAGGGTGAAAAACTGTTTTTT CASGYREGQGEKLFF
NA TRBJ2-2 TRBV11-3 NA TGTGCCAGCAGCCAGGGTGCCGGGGAGCTGTTTTTT CASSQGAGELFF
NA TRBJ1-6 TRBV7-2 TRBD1 TGTGCCAGCACTCTTGATTACAGGGGGAATAATTCACCCCTCCACTTT CASTLDYRGNNSPLHF
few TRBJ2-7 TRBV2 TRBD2 TGTGCCAGCAGTTGGACTAGCGGGAGTGACGAGCAGTACTTC CASSWTSGSDEQYF
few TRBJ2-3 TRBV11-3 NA TGTGCCAGCAGCTTCGGCACAACTAGATCCGATACGCAGTATTTT CASSFGTTRSDTQYF
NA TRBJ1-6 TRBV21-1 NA TGTGCCAGCAGCCCTCGGACTTCGAGCTCCTATAATTCACCCCTCCACTTT CASSPRTSSSYNSPLHF
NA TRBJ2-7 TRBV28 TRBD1 TGTGCCAGCATTTCCGGGACAGACCTCTACGAGCAGTACTTC CASISGTDLYEQYF
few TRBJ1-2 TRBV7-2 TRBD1 TGTGCCAGCAGCTCCTACCTGACAGGGGACCATGGCTACACCTTC CASSSYLTGDHGYTF
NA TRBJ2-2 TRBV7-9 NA TGTGCCAGCAGCCCCTCCTTACAGGGTGCGAACGGGGAGCTGTTTTTT CASSPSLQGANGELFF
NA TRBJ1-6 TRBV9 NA TGTGCCAGCAGCGAGGCACAGGTTGAAAATTCACCCCTCCACTTT CASSEAQVENSPLHF
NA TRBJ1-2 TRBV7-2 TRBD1 TGTGCCAGCAGCTTATACGGGACAGGGAGGAGTGGCTACACCTTC CASSLYGTGRSGYTF
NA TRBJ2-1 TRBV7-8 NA TGTGCCAGCAGCGGGGAGGACTATCTCTCCTACAATGAGCAGTTCTTC CASSGEDYLSYNEQFF